This is a list of T cell receptor beta chains from one sample in a study of T-cell memory formation after mild COVID-19. TCRdb re-called the 5' RACE reads through MiXCR, storing one row per CDR3 protein. This table has roughly 110,000 distinct CDR3 sequences, 20% to 25% appearing once. Specimen: PBMCs or a T cell subset sorted from them (not recorded which). The source of these receptors is a man aged 18 to 30 who had mild COVID-19 (a few samples of this study predate the infection). Cell type and time point are not known. The CDR3 runs from the conserved cysteine through the conserved F or W. Each record gives: J gene, clone size, V gene, D gene, CDR3 protein, CDR3 DNA. The D gene is left open where the match is weak. Only some rows state a clone size, as once, few, many or a class for expanded clones.

j_gene: TRBJ1-2
abundance: .
v_gene: TRBV3-1
d_gene: TRBD1
CDR3aa: CASSPEGAPDETYTF
CDR3nt: TGTGCCAGCAGCCCAGAGGGGGCCCCAGACGAAACCTACACCTTC

j_gene: TRBJ2-6
abundance: .
v_gene: TRBV10-3
d_gene: .
CDR3aa: CAITDSSGANVLTF
CDR3nt: TGTGCCATCACAGACAGCTCTGGGGCCAACGTCCTGACTTTC

j_gene: TRBJ2-2
abundance: many
v_gene: TRBV6-4
d_gene: .
CDR3aa: CASSDSSTGELFF
CDR3nt: TGTGCCAGCAGTGACTCTAGCACCGGGGAGCTGTTTTTT

j_gene: TRBJ2-5
abundance: .
v_gene: TRBV29-1
d_gene: .
CDR3aa: CSVEDFRSAQETQYF
CDR3nt: TGCAGCGTTGAGGACTTTCGGTCGGCACAAGAGACCCAGTACTTC

j_gene: TRBJ1-1
abundance: .
v_gene: TRBV12-3/TRBV12-4
d_gene: .
CDR3aa: CASSLANKHTEAFF
CDR3nt: TGTGCCAGCAGTTTAGCGAACAAGCACACTGAAGCTTTCTTT

j_gene: TRBJ2-1
abundance: .
v_gene: TRBV12-3/TRBV12-4
d_gene: TRBD2
CDR3aa: CASRWSGGNEQFF
CDR3nt: TGTGCCAGCAGATGGTCGGGGGGGAATGAGCAGTTCTTC

j_gene: TRBJ2-1
abundance: few
v_gene: TRBV12-3/TRBV12-4
d_gene: .
CDR3aa: CASSQGPPPVNEQFF
CDR3nt: TGTGCCAGCAGTCAGGGACCCCCTCCGGTCAATGAGCAGTTCTTC

j_gene: TRBJ1-1
abundance: few
v_gene: TRBV6-2/TRBV6-3
d_gene: .
CDR3aa: CASSYRPGKNTEAFF
CDR3nt: TGTGCCAGCAGTTATCGGCCCGGGAAGAACACTGAAGCTTTCTTT

j_gene: TRBJ2-1
abundance: few
v_gene: TRBV30
d_gene: .
CDR3aa: CAWSADQGTNRLNEQFF
CDR3nt: TGTGCCTGGAGCGCCGACCAGGGGACCAACCGGCTCAATGAGCAGTTCTTC

j_gene: TRBJ2-2
abundance: .
v_gene: TRBV6-1
d_gene: TRBD1
CDR3aa: CASSWDRAGELFF
CDR3nt: TGTGCCAGCAGTTGGGACAGGGCCGGGGAGCTGTTTTTT

j_gene: TRBJ1-1
abundance: .
v_gene: TRBV6-5
d_gene: .
CDR3aa: CASSYNSGDTEAFF
CDR3nt: TGTGCCAGCAGTTACAATTCGGGGGACACTGAAGCTTTCTTT

j_gene: TRBJ1-1
abundance: many
v_gene: TRBV29-1
d_gene: .
CDR3aa: CSVDPGHTEAFF
CDR3nt: TGCAGCGTTGACCCGGGGCACACTGAAGCTTTCTTT

j_gene: TRBJ2-1
abundance: .
v_gene: TRBV11-2
d_gene: TRBD2
CDR3aa: CASSFLAGGSTGEQFF
CDR3nt: TGTGCCAGCAGCTTCTTAGCGGGGGGGTCCACCGGTGAGCAGTTCTTC

j_gene: TRBJ2-7
abundance: .
v_gene: TRBV4-1
d_gene: .
CDR3aa: CASSQDGSYEQYF
CDR3nt: TGCGCCAGCAGCCAAGATGGGAGCTACGAGCAGTACTTC

j_gene: TRBJ2-2
abundance: .
v_gene: TRBV5-1
d_gene: .
CDR3aa: CASSWTPSTGELFF
CDR3nt: TGCGCCAGCAGCTGGACGCCTTCCACCGGGGAGCTGTTTTTT

j_gene: TRBJ2-2
abundance: few
v_gene: TRBV11-2
d_gene: .
CDR3aa: CASSPPTGPGELFF
CDR3nt: TGTGCCAGCAGCCCGCCGACAGGTCCCGGGGAGCTGTTTTTT

j_gene: TRBJ2-1
abundance: few
v_gene: TRBV9
d_gene: .
CDR3aa: CASSPRLGNEQFF
CDR3nt: TGTGCCAGCAGCCCACGACTAGGCAATGAGCAGTTCTTC

j_gene: TRBJ2-7
abundance: .
v_gene: TRBV7-8
d_gene: .
CDR3aa: CASSLALGGVDEQYF
CDR3nt: TGTGCCAGCAGCTTAGCGCTCGGCGGAGTAGACGAGCAGTACTTC

j_gene: TRBJ2-5
abundance: .
v_gene: TRBV6-1
d_gene: TRBD2
CDR3aa: CASTSGVYF
CDR3nt: TGTGCCAGCACTAGCGGGGTTTACTTC

j_gene: TRBJ2-3
abundance: .
v_gene: TRBV5-1
d_gene: .
CDR3aa: CASSPGEGETDTQYF
CDR3nt: TGCGCCAGCAGCCCTGGGGAAGGAGAAACAGATACGCAGTATTTT

j_gene: TRBJ2-5
abundance: .
v_gene: TRBV7-2
d_gene: TRBD2
CDR3aa: CASSLVLAGGIQETQYF
CDR3nt: TGTGCCAGCAGCTTAGTCCTAGCGGGGGGAATCCAAGAGACCCAGTACTTC

j_gene: TRBJ2-6
abundance: .
v_gene: TRBV19
d_gene: .
CDR3aa: CASFSIRSGANVLTF
CDR3nt: TGTGCCAGTTTTTCGATCCGCTCTGGGGCCAACGTCCTGACTTTC

j_gene: TRBJ1-2
abundance: .
v_gene: TRBV4-1
d_gene: .
CDR3aa: CASSQDRHGRSYGYTF
CDR3nt: TGCGCCAGCAGCCAAGATCGGCACGGGAGGTCCTATGGCTACACCTTC

j_gene: TRBJ2-3
abundance: few
v_gene: TRBV9
d_gene: .
CDR3aa: CASSGPLAADTQYF
CDR3nt: TGTGCCAGCAGCGGTCCGCTCGCGGCAGATACGCAGTATTTT

j_gene: TRBJ2-1
abundance: .
v_gene: TRBV10-2
d_gene: .
CDR3aa: CASGHYNEQFF
CDR3nt: TGCGCCAGTGGACATTACAATGAGCAGTTCTTC

j_gene: TRBJ1-3
abundance: .
v_gene: TRBV27
d_gene: .
CDR3aa: CASSLAGPNGNTIYF
CDR3nt: TGTGCCAGCAGTTTAGCCGGGCCGAATGGAAACACCATATATTTT

j_gene: TRBJ1-1
abundance: few
v_gene: TRBV29-1
d_gene: .
CDR3aa: CSVGPRGPMNTEAFF
CDR3nt: TGCAGCGTCGGCCCCAGGGGACCTATGAACACTGAAGCTTTCTTT

j_gene: TRBJ1-1
abundance: .
v_gene: TRBV19
d_gene: .
CDR3aa: CASSGYEAFF
CDR3nt: TGTGCCAGTAGCGGTTACGAAGCTTTCTTT